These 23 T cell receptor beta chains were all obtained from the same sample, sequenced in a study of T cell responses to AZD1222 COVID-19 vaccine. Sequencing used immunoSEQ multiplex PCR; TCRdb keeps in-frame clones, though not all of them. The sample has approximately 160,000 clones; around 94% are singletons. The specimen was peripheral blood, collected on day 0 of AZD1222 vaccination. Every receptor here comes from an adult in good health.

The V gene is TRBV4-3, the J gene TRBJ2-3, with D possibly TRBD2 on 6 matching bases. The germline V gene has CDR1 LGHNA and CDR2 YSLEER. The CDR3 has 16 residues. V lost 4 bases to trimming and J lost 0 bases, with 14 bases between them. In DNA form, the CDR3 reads TGCGCCAGCAGCCTCAACATGGGGGGAAGCACAGATACGCAGTATTTT. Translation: CASSLNMGGSTDTQYF.

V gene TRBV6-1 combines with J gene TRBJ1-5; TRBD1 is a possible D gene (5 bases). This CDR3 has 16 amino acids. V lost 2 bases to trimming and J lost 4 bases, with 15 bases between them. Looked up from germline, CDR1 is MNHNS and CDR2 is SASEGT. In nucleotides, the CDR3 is TGTGCCAGCAGTGAACCCCCCGGGGCCGGGAATCAGCCCCAGCATTTT. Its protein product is CASSEPPGAGNQPQHF.

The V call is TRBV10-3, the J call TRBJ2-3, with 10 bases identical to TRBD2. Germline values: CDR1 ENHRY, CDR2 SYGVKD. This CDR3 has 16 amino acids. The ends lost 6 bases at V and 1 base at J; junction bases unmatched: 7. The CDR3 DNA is TGTGCCATCAGCGATTTCACTAGCGGGGGCACAGATACGCAGTATTTT. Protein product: CAISDFTSGGTDTQYF.

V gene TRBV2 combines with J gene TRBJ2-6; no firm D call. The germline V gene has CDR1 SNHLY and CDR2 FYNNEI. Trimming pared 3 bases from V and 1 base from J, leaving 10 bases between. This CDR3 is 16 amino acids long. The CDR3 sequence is CASSDTYLSGANVLTF. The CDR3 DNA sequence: TGTGCCAGCAGTGACACCTACTTATCTGGGGCCAACGTCCTGACTTTC.

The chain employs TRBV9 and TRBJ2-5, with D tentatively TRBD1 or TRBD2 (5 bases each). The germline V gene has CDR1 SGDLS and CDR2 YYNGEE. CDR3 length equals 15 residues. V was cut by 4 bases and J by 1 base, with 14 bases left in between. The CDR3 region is CASSIRTGGQETQYF. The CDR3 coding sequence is TGTGCCAGCAGCATTCGGACTGGGGGCCAAGAGACCCAGTACTTC.

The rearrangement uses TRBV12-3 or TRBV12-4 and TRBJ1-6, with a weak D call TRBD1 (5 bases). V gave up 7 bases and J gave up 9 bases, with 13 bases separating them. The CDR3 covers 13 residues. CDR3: CASMRQGGSPLHF. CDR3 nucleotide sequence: TGTGCCAGCATGAGGCAGGGTGGTTCACCCCTCCACTTT.

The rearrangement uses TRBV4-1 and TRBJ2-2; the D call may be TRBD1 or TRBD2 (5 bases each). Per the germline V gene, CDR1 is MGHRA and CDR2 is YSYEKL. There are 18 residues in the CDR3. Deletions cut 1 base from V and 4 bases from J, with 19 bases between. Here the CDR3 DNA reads TGCGCCAGCAGCCAAGGTCCAGGGCCCCGGGAAGTCACCGGGGAGCTGTTTTTT. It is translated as CASSQGPGPREVTGELFF.

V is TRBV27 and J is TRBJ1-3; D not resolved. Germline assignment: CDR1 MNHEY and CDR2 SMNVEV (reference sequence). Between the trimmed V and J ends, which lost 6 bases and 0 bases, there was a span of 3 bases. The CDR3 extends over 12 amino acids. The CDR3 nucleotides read TGTGCCAGCAGCGGCTCTGGAAACACCATATATTTT. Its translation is CASSGSGNTIYF.

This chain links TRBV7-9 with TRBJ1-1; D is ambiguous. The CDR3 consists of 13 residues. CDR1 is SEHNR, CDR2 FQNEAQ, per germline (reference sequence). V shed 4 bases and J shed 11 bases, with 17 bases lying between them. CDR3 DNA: TGTGCCAGCAGCTCATTATGGCCAGAACGGGCTTTCTTT. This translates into CASSSLWPERAFF.

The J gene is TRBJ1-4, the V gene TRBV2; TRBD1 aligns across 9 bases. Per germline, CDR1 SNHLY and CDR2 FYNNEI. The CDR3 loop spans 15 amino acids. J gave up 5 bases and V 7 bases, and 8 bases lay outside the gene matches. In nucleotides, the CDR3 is TGTGCCAGCACCTACGCGGACAGGGGAAATGAAAAACTGTTTTTT. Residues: CASTYADRGNEKLFF.

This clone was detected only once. The CDR3 DNA follows: TGTGCCAGCAGCTTAGTATTTGGCGGTAGCACTGAAGCTTTCTTT. This codes for CASSLVFGGSTEAFF. This chain uses TRBV7-9 with TRBJ1-1; D call uncertain. Trimming pared 1 base from V and 4 bases from J, leaving 13 bases between. CDR1 and CDR2 (germline): SEHNR, FQNEAQ (reference sequence). The CDR3 has 15 residues.

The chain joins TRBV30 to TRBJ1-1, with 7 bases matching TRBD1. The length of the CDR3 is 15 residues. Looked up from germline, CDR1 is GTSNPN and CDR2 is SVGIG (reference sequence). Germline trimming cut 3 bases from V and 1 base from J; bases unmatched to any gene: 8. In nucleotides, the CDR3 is TGTGCCTGGAGCCCAGGGGGGGCTACGAACACTGAAGCTTTCTTT. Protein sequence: CAWSPGGATNTEAFF. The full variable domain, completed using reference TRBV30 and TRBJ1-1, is SQTIHQWPATLVQPVGSPLSLECTVEGTSNPNLYWYRQAAGRGLQLLFYSVGIGQISSEVPQNLSASRPQDRQFILSSKKLLLSDSGFYLCAWSPGGATNTEAFFGQGTRLTVV.

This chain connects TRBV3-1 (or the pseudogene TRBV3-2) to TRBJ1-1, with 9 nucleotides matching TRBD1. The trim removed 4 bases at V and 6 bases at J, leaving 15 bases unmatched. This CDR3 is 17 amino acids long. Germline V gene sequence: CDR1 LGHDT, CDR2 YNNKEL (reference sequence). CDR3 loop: CASSPAALGQGSPEAFF. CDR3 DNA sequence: TGTGCCAGCAGCCCCGCCGCATTGGGACAGGGATCCCCTGAAGCTTTCTTT.

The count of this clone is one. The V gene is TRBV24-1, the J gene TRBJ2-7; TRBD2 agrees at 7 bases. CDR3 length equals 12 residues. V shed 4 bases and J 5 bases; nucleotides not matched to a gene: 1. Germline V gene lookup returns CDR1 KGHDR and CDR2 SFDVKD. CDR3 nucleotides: TGTGCCACCAGTGACGGGACTAACGAGCAGTACTTC. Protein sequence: CATSDGTNEQYF.

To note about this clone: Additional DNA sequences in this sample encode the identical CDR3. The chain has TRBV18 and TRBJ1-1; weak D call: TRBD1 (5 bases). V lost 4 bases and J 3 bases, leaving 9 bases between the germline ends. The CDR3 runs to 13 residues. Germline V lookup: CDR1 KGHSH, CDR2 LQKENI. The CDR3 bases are TGTGCCAGCTCACTCGGGACCGACACTGAAGCTTTCTTT. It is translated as CASSLGTDTEAFF.

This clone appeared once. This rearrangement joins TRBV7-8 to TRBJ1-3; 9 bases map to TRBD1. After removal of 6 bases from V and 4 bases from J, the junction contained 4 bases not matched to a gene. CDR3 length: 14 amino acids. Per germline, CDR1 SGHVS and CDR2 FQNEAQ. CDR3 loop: CASSYGTGGNTIYF. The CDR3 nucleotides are TGTGCCAGCAGTTATGGGACAGGGGGAAACACCATATATTTT.

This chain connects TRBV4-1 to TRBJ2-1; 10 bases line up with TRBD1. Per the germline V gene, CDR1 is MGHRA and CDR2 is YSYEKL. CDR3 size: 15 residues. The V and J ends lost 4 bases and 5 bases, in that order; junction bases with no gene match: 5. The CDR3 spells CASSRFGTGDNEQFF. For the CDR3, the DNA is TGCGCCAGCAGCCGTTTCGGGACAGGGGACAATGAGCAGTTCTTC.

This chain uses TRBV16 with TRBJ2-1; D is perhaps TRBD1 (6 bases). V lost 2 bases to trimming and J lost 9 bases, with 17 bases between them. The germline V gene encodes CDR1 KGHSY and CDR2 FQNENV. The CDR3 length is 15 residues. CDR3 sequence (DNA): TGTGCCAGCAGCCAACCCAGGGTGGGGGCGGTTGAGCAGTTCTTC. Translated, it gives CASSQPRVGAVEQFF.

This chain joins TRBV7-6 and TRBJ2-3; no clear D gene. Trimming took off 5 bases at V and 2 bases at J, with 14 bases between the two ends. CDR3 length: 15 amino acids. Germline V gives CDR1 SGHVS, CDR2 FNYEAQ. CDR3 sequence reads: CASSQDGAPTDTQYF. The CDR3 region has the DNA TGTGCCAGCAGCCAAGACGGAGCCCCCACAGATACGCAGTATTTT.

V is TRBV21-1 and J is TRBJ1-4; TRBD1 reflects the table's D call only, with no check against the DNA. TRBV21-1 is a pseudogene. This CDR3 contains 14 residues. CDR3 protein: CASSKRTGKEKLFF. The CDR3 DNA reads TGTGCCAGCAGCAAGAGGACAGGGAAAGAAAAACTGTTTTTT.

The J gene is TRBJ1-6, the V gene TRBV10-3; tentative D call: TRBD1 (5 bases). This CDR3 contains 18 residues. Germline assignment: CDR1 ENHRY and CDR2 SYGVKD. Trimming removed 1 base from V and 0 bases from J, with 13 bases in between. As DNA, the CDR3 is TGTGCCATCAGTGAGTTTGGGGCTTTAAGCTCCTATAATTCACCCCTCCACTTT. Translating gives CAISEFGALSSYNSPLHF.

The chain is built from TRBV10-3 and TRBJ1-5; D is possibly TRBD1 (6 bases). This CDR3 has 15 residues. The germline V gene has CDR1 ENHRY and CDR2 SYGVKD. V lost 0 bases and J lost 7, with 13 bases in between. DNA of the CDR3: TGTGCCATCAGTGAGTCAGGTCAGGGGATCCAGCCCCAGCATTTT. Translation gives CAISESGQGIQPQHF.

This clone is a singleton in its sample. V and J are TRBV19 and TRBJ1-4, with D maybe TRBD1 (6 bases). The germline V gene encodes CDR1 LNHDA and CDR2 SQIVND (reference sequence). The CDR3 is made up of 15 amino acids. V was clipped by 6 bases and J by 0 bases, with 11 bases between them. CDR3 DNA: TGTGCCAGTAGGAGGGGGTTAGCAACTAATGAAAAACTGTTTTTT. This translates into CASRRGLATNEKLFF.